This T cell receptor beta chain was sequenced for a study of cytomegalovirus exposure and HLA in healthy donors. General observations from the study: TCR beta chains numbering 150 to 200 were designated cytomegalovirus-associated. Previously analyzed data showed that most TCR beta V segments were productive at a frequency of about 87% or about 30%. Later analysis reportedly placed an Asian-associated ancestry cluster below the roughly 600-donor mean in N-insertions.

PCR employed 60 Vbeta and 13 Jbeta primers. Repertoires were generated with immunoSEQ multiplex PCR, while TCRdb's copy carries only in-frame clones and drops some. The repertoire holds 200,000 to 250,000 clones, with 80% to 85% as singletons. Concerning this clone: Its antigen is as yet unknown.

From germline, CDR1 is WNHNN and CDR2 SYGVQD (reference sequence). V trimming: 5 bases; J trimming: 6 bases; junction bases outside the gene matches: 6. This CDR3 is built from 15 residues. The TCR originated in a boy between 2 and 15 years old in good health and CMV-seronegative. The sequencing sample was made of PBMCs. This chain links TRBV10-1 with TRBJ2-3; the match to TRBD2 covers 12 bases. As DNA, the CDR3 is TGCGCCAGCAGTCCCACTAGCGGGGGGTATGATACGCAGTATTTT. Encoded protein: CASSPTSGGYDTQYF.